This T cell receptor beta chain was identified during a study of beta chain features in type 1 diabetes listed by TCRdb under 2018. A note on the overall study: No differences in mean age, gender distribution, total cell number or subset yield were found between patients and healthy donors. Across all samples, 107,917,701 sorted cells were examined, and cell number per subset correlated strongly with RNA yield. Regulatory and stem cell-like memory subsets were isolated from only 8 patients and roughly eight healthy donors, whereas naive and central memory subsets came from all 30 or so donors. The study compared TCRB repertoires of sorted circulating CD4+ T cell subsets between recently diagnosed type 1 diabetes patients and matched healthy donors. Points the paper makes about the study in general: Type 1 diabetes patients showed a moderate but significant shortening of TCRB CDR3 length in all four CD4+ subsets. Only small numbers of individuals were included in the HLA sub-analyses, which left unresolved whether HLA type had any influence on TCRB rearrangement. Shorter templates might be favored by PCR, yet because patient and control samples were amplified and corrected together, any such skew would affect both groups equally. Naive, central memory and regulatory TCRB repertoires appeared to be more alike among patients than among healthy donors. Fewer insertions and more nucleotide deletions at VDJ recombination sites were observed in patients with type 1 diabetes, implying thymic rearrangement abnormalities. Because cDNA was sequenced instead of genomic DNA, highly expressing activated cells could be over-represented, though the groups showed no difference in activation or CD3 levels.

All of the isolated RNA was reverse transcribed with the High Capacity cDNA Reverse Transcription Kit, so expressed TCRB transcripts were sequenced. Deep immunoSEQ sequencing was performed on naive, central memory and regulatory T cell samples, with an average of about 3.57 million total reads per sample. Sorted cells were lysed in RLT buffer and RNA was extracted with DNase-treated RNeasy Micro or Mini kits, depending on cell number. Each cell subset was processed on its own to prevent cross-contamination, while patient and healthy donor samples were processed together. The immunoSEQ multiplex PCR was used to amplify TCRB sequences from cDNA, generating 87-bp fragments that spanned the CDR3 region. Sequencing of the amplicons was performed on the Illumina HiSeq platform. Turning to the authors' computational methods: Synthetic template baselines were used to correct PCR bias computationally, reads within Hamming distance 2 were collapsed, and singletons that could not be merged were discarded. Reads were aligned against IMGT so that V, D and J genes, CDR3 length and insertions or deletions at six rearrangement sites could be assigned. Clonotype counts were normalized to sorted cell number within each subset before computing true diversity and Gini coefficients with the tcR R package. The overlap coefficient, calculated on TCRB nucleotide sequences, was used to measure repertoire sharing. Out-of-frame TCRB sequences from naive cells were analyzed to stand in for the pre-selection repertoire. Not all clones reach the TCRdb copy of this immuneACCESS table, which keeps in-frame sequences only. Checked studies attribute under half of the gap to unresolved V genes and leave the rest unexplained. The V and J calls and clone size were taken over from that table, and D and trimming were inferred from the DNA. Here the sample has around 650,000 clones; 9.5% to 15% occur a single time. More than 0.1% of the sample belongs to the ten largest clones.

To note about this clone: It lacks a known antigen. The record has no base qualities; no much larger clone is one base away.

Measured from the cysteine to the phenylalanine, the CDR3 is 14 residues long. Of the read, only the CDR3 DNA is kept; its 42 bases are in frame from base 1. Each donor gave one peripheral blood draw, averaging roughly 100 mL, which was collected into heparinised tubes. A BD FACSAria II and a panel including CD45RO, CCR7, CD25, CD127, CD95 and CD27 were used to sort naive, central memory, regulatory and stem cell-like memory CD4+ T cells. Purity was above 95% for every sorted population. PBMCs were isolated immediately by Lymphoprep density gradient centrifugation and stained directly without culture. To minimize batch effects, samples were stained and sorted in pairs, one healthy donor with one patient per experiment.

This chain joins TRBV21-1 to TRBJ1-6; the D call of TRBD1 is as the table states it, not checked on the DNA. TRBV21-1 is given as a pseudogene. The sequence was obtained from a man younger than 40 with type 1 diabetes. The sample consisted of naive CD4+ T cells from blood. Per the publication, the cell subset or site label means: true naive CD4+ T cells. The CDR3 loop reads CATDRGRLDSPLHF. The DNA reads TGTGCCACCGACAGGGGGCGTCTGGATTCACCCCTCCACTTT.